The rows below give T cell receptor beta chains drawn from one sample of a study of radiation and T cells in renal cell carcinoma. Sequencing was performed with immunoSEQ multiplex PCR; in TCRdb, only in-frame clones are kept and a portion is missing. The table records around 160,000 clones, less than 90% of them present only once. The source was blood, collected from a patient whose treatment included radiotherapy and nephrectomy. These receptors were taken from a woman aged 70 to 79 with renal cell carcinoma. Both conserved end residues are part of each CDR3. D genes are given only for firm matches. Size is stated for part of the rows, as once, few or many counts, or as a class when the clone is expanded.

size	J	D	V	DNA	CDR3
NA	TRBJ1-1	NA	TRBV2	TGTGCCAGCAACCTCGAGGAGGGGCAACAAAAGAACACTGAAGCTTTCTTT	CASNLEEGQQKNTEAFF
NA	TRBJ1-4	NA	TRBV4-2	TGTGCCAGCAGCCCTTGGGCAGGACCTAATGAAAAACTGTTTTTT	CASSPWAGPNEKLFF
NA	TRBJ2-3	TRBD1	TRBV6-1	TGTGCCAGCGGGGGACAGGGCACAGATACGCAGTATTTT	CASGGQGTDTQYF
few	TRBJ1-1	NA	TRBV29-1	TGCAGCGTTGAAGAGGGAATGAACACTGAAGCTTTCTTT	CSVEEGMNTEAFF
NA	TRBJ1-6	TRBD1	TRBV9	TGTGCCAGCAGCTCCTCCGGGACAGGGAATTCACCCCTCCACTTT	CASSSSGTGNSPLHF
NA	TRBJ2-7	NA	TRBV7-9	TGTGCCAGCAGCTTAGTACAGGGAGGCGAGCAGTACTTC	CASSLVQGGEQYF
NA	TRBJ1-3	NA	TRBV5-1	TGCGCCAGCAGCTTGGCCGGGACCTCTGGAAACACCATATATTTT	CASSLAGTSGNTIYF
NA	TRBJ2-7	TRBD1	TRBV28	TGTGCCAGCAGTCTATCCGGGACAGGCCCCCCCTACGAGCAGTACTTC	CASSLSGTGPPYEQYF
few	TRBJ1-3	NA	TRBV19	TGTGCCAGTAGTATGTTTGGCAGTGACTCTGGAAACACCATATATTTT	CASSMFGSDSGNTIYF
NA	TRBJ2-1	TRBD1	TRBV6-6	TGTGCCAGCAGTTACTCGACAGGGTGGAATGAGCAGTTCTTC	CASSYSTGWNEQFF
NA	TRBJ2-7	NA	TRBV11-1	TGTGCCAGCAGCTTTGGCGGGCCCCTAGGAGAGCAGTACTTC	CASSFGGPLGEQYF
NA	TRBJ1-5	NA	TRBV15	TGTGCCACCAGCAGAGAGTCTCGGGATCAGCCCCAGCATTTT	CATSRESRDQPQHF
NA	TRBJ1-5	NA	TRBV4-2	TGTGCCAGCAGCCAGGATGAAGGCCAGCCCCAGCATTTT	CASSQDEGQPQHF
NA	TRBJ1-1	NA	TRBV7-9	TGTGCCAGCAGCCGCGACATGACTGAAGCTTTCTTT	CASSRDMTEAFF
NA	TRBJ2-5	NA	TRBV7-8	TGTGCCAGCAGCTTAGGACAGGTCGGGACCCAGTACTTC	CASSLGQVGTQYF
NA	TRBJ2-7	NA	TRBV30	TGTGCCTGGAGTCGCCAAAGGGGGGACCTCAGCTCCTACGAGCAGTACTTC	CAWSRQRGDLSSYEQYF